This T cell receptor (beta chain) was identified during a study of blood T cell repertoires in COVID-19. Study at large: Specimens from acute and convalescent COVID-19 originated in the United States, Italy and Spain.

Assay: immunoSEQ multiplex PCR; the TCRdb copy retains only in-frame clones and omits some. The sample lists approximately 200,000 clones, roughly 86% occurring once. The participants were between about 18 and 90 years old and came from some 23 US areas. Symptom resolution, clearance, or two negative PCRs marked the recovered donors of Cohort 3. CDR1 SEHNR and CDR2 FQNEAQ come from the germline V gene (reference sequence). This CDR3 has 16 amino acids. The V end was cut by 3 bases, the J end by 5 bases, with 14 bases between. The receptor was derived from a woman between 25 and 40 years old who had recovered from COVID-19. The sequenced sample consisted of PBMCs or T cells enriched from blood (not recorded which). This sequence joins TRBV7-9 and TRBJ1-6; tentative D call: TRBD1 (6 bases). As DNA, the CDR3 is TGTGCCAGCAGCTTCGAACAGGGAAGGGATAATTCACCCCTCCACTTT. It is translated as CASSFEQGRDNSPLHF.